The entry below gives a single T cell receptor beta chain sequence along with its context. As yet, its antigen is unknown. This sample stems from a study of lymphopenia after photon versus proton radiotherapy. The repertoire was sequenced with immunoSEQ multiplex PCR; TCRdb's copy has only in-frame clones and lacks some. The profile shows around 42,000 clones, 65% to 90% of them singletons. There are 13 residues in the CDR3. Trimming removed 6 bases from V and 8 bases from J, with 16 bases in between. Germline assignment: CDR1 MRHNA and CDR2 SNTAGT. Whole-study findings and limits: Larger post-nadir TCR diversity loss correlated inversely with survival in deceased patients. Better survival with proton therapy was suggested as possible, not demonstrated. Photon-treated patients lost naive T cells and TCR diversity; proton-treated stayed stable. Oligoclonal CD8+ Temra expansion after nadir drove photon patients' diversity drop.

The sequencing here drew on peripheral blood, taken from a patient treated with photon-based radiotherapy. The receptor's source is a man in his forties with gastric cancer. The chain links TRBV6-4 to TRBJ1-2; TRBD1 is a possible D gene (5 bases). The DNA of the CDR3 is TGTGCCAGCAGCCGTGAAGGAGGGACCGGCTACACCTTC. This gives the protein CASSREGGTGYTF.